Presented here are 32 T cell receptor beta chains from one specimen sequenced in a study of cytotoxic CD8 clonotypes in ibrutinib-treated CLL. Sequencing used immunoSEQ multiplex PCR; TCRdb keeps in-frame clones, though not all of them. The profile shows 35,000 to 55,000 clones, under 75% of them singletons. The starting material was PBMCs, obtained after 12 months of ibrutinib treatment. The receptors originated from a human donor with chronic lymphocytic leukemia.

V gene TRBV9 combines with J gene TRBJ2-5; D possibly uses TRBD1 or TRBD2 (5 bases each). Looked up from germline, CDR1 is SGDLS and CDR2 is YYNGEE. V lost 6 bases and J lost 2, with 17 bases in between. CDR3 length: 15 residues. The chain's CDR3 is CASTSEGIGQETQYF. CDR3 nucleotides: TGTGCCAGCACCTCAGAGGGGATTGGGCAAGAGACCCAGTACTTC.

Only a few counts were recorded for this clone. The CDR3 DNA reads TGTGCCTGGAGCCGACTAGTAGTCAAGGAGACCCAGTACTTC. This gives the protein CAWSRLVVKETQYF. The V call is TRBV30, the J call TRBJ2-5, with D perhaps matching TRBD2 (6 bases). This CDR3 is 14 amino acids long. CDR1 and CDR2 from the germline V gene are GTSNPN and SVGIG (reference sequence). V dropped 3 bases and J dropped 5 bases, with 16 bases sitting between them.

This chain links TRBV2 with TRBJ2-7; 11 bases are a match to TRBD1. The CDR3 sequence is 14 residues long. CDR1 and CDR2 (germline): SNHLY, FYNNEI. V was clipped by 6 bases and J by 5 bases; unmatched bases: 6. The CDR3 is CASRDRGHLNEQYF. The CDR3 nucleotides are TGTGCCAGCAGGGACAGGGGGCATTTGAACGAGCAGTACTTC.

This clone came up a few times. V gene TRBV10-1 combines with J gene TRBJ2-1, with D hard to call. CDR3 length equals 13 residues. Germline V lookup: CDR1 WNHNN, CDR2 SYGVQD (reference sequence). Trimming removed 2 bases at V and 6 bases at J, with 8 bases between. The CDR3 protein is CASSERQVNEQFF. CDR3 in DNA: TGCGCCAGCAGTGAGAGGCAGGTCAATGAGCAGTTCTTC.

This chain links TRBV2 with TRBJ1-1; D is ambiguous. The CDR3 consists of 14 residues. Germline CDR1 is SNHLY and CDR2 is FYNNEI. The V and J ends lost 7 bases and 0 bases respectively, with 12 bases between them. CDR3 sequence: CASNVNRLNTEAFF. CDR3 DNA sequence: TGTGCCAGCAACGTCAACCGGTTGAACACTGAAGCTTTCTTT.

The J gene is TRBJ2-1, the V gene TRBV5-1; the match to TRBD1 covers 10 bases. Looked up from germline, CDR1 is SGHRS and CDR2 is YFSETQ. CDR3 length: 15 amino acids. V shed 0 bases, J shed 5 bases, and the junction held 2 bases outside the gene matches. The chain's CDR3 is CASSLGGTGDNEQFF. The DNA for the CDR3 is TGCGCCAGCAGCTTGGGAGGGACAGGGGACAATGAGCAGTTCTTC. Combining the CDR3 with reference TRBV5-1 and TRBJ2-1 gives the whole variable domain KAGVTQTPRYLIKTRGQQVTLSCSPISGHRSVSWYQQTPGQGLQFLFEYFSETQRNKGNFPGRFSGRQFSNSRSEMNVSTLELGDSALYLCASSLGGTGDNEQFFGPGTRLTVL.

The chain uses TRBV11-2 and TRBJ1-6; the D is unclear. This CDR3 is built from 13 residues. CDR1 is SGHAT, CDR2 FQNNGV, per germline. The V and J ends lost 5 bases and 2 bases respectively, with 4 bases between them. The CDR3 sequence is CASSATYNSPLHF. In DNA form, the CDR3 reads TGTGCCAGCAGCGCGACCTATAATTCACCCCTCCACTTT.

This clone turned up a few times. The J gene is TRBJ1-5, the V gene TRBV7-6; D is unresolved. CDR3 length equals 17 residues. Germline V gene data show CDR1 as SGHVS and CDR2 as FNYEAQ. Trimming removed 0 bases from V and 2 bases from J, with 14 bases in between. As DNA, the CDR3 is TGTGCCAGCAGCTTAGCCCCTTTAGGGTCTGGCAATCAGCCCCAGCATTTT. This gives the protein CASSLAPLGSGNQPQHF.

This clone has a single count. The chain has TRBV7-2 and TRBJ1-1; a possible D gene is TRBD1 (5 bases). Germline loops: CDR1 SGHTA, CDR2 FQGNSA. The CDR3 consists of 14 residues. Deletions cut 5 bases from V and 8 bases from J, with 18 bases between. The CDR3 region has the DNA TGTGCCAGCAGCCCAGACCCCGCTGGGGGGGAAGCTTTCTTT. Translating gives CASSPDPAGGEAFF. Variable domain in full (rest from reference TRBV7-2 and TRBJ1-1): GAGVSQSPSNKVTEKGKDVELRCDPISGHTALYWYRQSLGQGLEFLIYFQGNSAPDKSGLPSDRFSAERTGGSVSTLTIQRTQQEDSAVYLCASSPDPAGGEAFFGQGTRLTVV.

The J gene is TRBJ1-2, the V gene TRBV5-1, with a weak D call TRBD1 (6 bases). There are 17 residues in the CDR3. The germline gives CDR1 SGHRS, CDR2 YFSETQ. The V end lost 0 bases, the J end lost 1 base, and 16 bases lay between the germline ends. CDR3 in DNA: TGCGCCAGCAGCTTGGCCGGACAGAGTACAAATAACTATGGCTACACCTTC. Translating it yields CASSLAGQSTNNYGYTF.

The J gene is TRBJ2-1, the V gene TRBV13; D gene uncertain. Trimming pared 6 bases from V and 7 bases from J, leaving 16 bases between. The CDR3 runs 14 residues. Germline assignment: CDR1 PRHDT and CDR2 FYEKMQ (reference sequence). DNA of the CDR3: TGTGCCAGCAGTCGGGTGAACTGGAGAAATGAGCAGTTCTTC. Its translation: CASSRVNWRNEQFF.

The J gene is TRBJ1-2, the V gene TRBV6-1; D gene unclear. The germline V and J ends were trimmed by 1 base and 5 bases, with 5 bases remaining between them. Per the germline V gene, CDR1 is MNHNS and CDR2 is SASEGT. This CDR3 region has 12 residues. In nucleotides, the CDR3 is TGTGCCAGCAGTGAAGGCAGTTATGGCTACACCTTC. Encoded protein: CASSEGSYGYTF.

The chain links TRBV19 to TRBJ1-3; weak D call: TRBD1 (5 bases). Germline loops: CDR1 LNHDA, CDR2 SQIVND (reference sequence). The CDR3 is 15 residues long. Deletions cut 6 bases from V and 0 bases from J, with 12 bases between. For the CDR3, the DNA is TGTGCCAGTAGCACCGACAGTTACTCTGGAAACACCATATATTTT. It specifies CASSTDSYSGNTIYF.

The genes are TRBV5-1 and TRBJ2-3; no clear D gene. The germline V gene has CDR1 SGHRS and CDR2 YFSETQ. The length of the CDR3 is 15 residues. Trimming removed 2 bases from V and 0 bases from J, with 10 bases in between. CDR3 loop: CASSFRVASTDTQYF. The CDR3 DNA is TGCGCCAGCAGCTTTCGCGTGGCTAGCACAGATACGCAGTATTTT.

The CDR3 loop reads CASSPQGRSDSGNTIYF. In DNA form, the CDR3 reads TGTGCCAGCTCACCACAGGGACGCTCCGATTCTGGAAACACCATATATTTT. This chain connects TRBV18 to TRBJ1-3; TRBD1 is a possible D gene (5 bases). Germline V gene lookup returns CDR1 KGHSH and CDR2 LQKENI. The CDR3 is 17 amino acids. The germline V and J ends were trimmed by 1 base and 1 base, with 14 bases remaining between them.

This rearrangement joins TRBV5-1 to TRBJ2-2, with D possibly TRBD2 on 6 matching bases. Between the trimmed V and J ends, which lost 1 base and 0 bases, there was a span of 13 bases. The length of the CDR3 is 17 residues. Germline lookup yields CDR1 SGHRS and CDR2 YFSETQ. CDR3 protein: CASSLLGGDPNTGELFF. CDR3 DNA: TGCGCCAGCAGCTTGCTCGGGGGAGATCCGAACACCGGGGAGCTGTTTTTT.

A few counts support this clone. The genes are TRBV10-1 and TRBJ1-1; the D gene is possibly TRBD1 (5 bases). The germline gives CDR1 WNHNN, CDR2 SYGVQD (reference sequence). The ends were cut back, 2 bases at V and 6 bases at J, with 13 bases in the middle. The CDR3 totals 14 residues. The CDR3 sequence is CASSEGTGRAEAFF. CDR3 nucleotide sequence: TGCGCCAGCAGTGAGGGAACAGGAAGGGCTGAAGCTTTCTTT.

The CDR3 sequence: CASSYGTGSTDTQYF. CDR3 DNA: TGTGCCAGCAGTTACGGGACAGGGAGCACAGATACGCAGTATTTT. V usage is TRBV6-5 and J usage is TRBJ2-3; 9 bases are shared with TRBD1. The germline V gene has CDR1 MNHEY and CDR2 SVGAGI. The CDR3 spans 15 residues. J gave up 0 bases and V 2 bases, and 0 bases lay outside the gene matches.

V and J are TRBV5-3 and TRBJ2-7; no reliable D call. TRBV5-3 is placed among ORFs of uncertain function. Deletions cut 5 bases from V and 3 bases from J, with 24 bases between. The CDR3 totals 17 residues. The CDR3 sequence: CARSHRSSCPPHYEQYF. The CDR3 DNA follows: TGTGCCAGAAGTCACCGCTCTTCGTGTCCGCCCCACTACGAGCAGTACTTC.

The chain carries TRBV6-5 and TRBJ2-5; D not resolved. The CDR3 extends over 15 amino acids. Per the germline V gene, CDR1 is MNHEY and CDR2 is SVGAGI. Between the trimmed V and J ends, which lost 2 bases and 2 bases, there was a span of 12 bases. As DNA, the CDR3 is TGTGCCAGCAGTTACAGGAACCCTTTACAAGAGACCCAGTACTTC. This encodes CASSYRNPLQETQYF.

V and J are TRBV19 and TRBJ2-7, with D unclear. The germline V gene encodes CDR1 LNHDA and CDR2 SQIVND (reference sequence). The V end lost 5 bases, the J end lost 2 bases, and 10 bases lay between the germline ends. The CDR3 loop spans 13 amino acids. CDR3 protein: CASSGYGTYEQYF. The CDR3 region has the DNA TGTGCCAGTAGTGGGTACGGAACCTACGAGCAGTACTTC.

The chain joins TRBV7-6 to TRBJ2-7; TRBD1 matches at 7 bases. The CDR3 is 14 residues long. V lost 4 bases and J lost 0; bases outside the gene matches: 3. Germline lookup yields CDR1 SGHVS and CDR2 FNYEAQ. As DNA, the CDR3 is TGTGCCAGCAGCTACGACAGGGCCTCCTACGAGCAGTACTTC. Protein: CASSYDRASYEQYF. The full variable domain, with the rest looked up from reference TRBV7-6 and TRBJ2-7, is GAGVSQSPRYKVTKRGQDVALRCDPISGHVSLYWYRQALGQGPEFLTYFNYEAQQDKSGLPNDRFSAERPEGSISTLTIQRTEQRDSAMYRCASSYDRASYEQYFGPGTRLTVT.

This sequence joins TRBV19 and TRBJ1-1; D may be TRBD1 (5 bases). The germline CDR1 and CDR2 sequences are LNHDA and SQIVND (reference sequence). V lost 5 bases to trimming and J lost 4 bases, with 17 bases between them. The CDR3 runs 15 residues. The chain's CDR3 is CASSLYKLGGTEAFF. The CDR3 DNA follows: TGTGCCAGTAGTCTCTACAAGCTTGGGGGCACTGAAGCTTTCTTT.

The V and J genes are TRBV13 and TRBJ1-6, with D possibly being TRBD1 (5 bases). V shed 3 bases and J shed 10 bases, with 10 bases lying between them. The germline CDR1 and CDR2 sequences are PRHDT and FYEKMQ (reference sequence). This CDR3 has 13 residues. This chain's CDR3 is CASSFLQGSPLHF. CDR3 nucleotide sequence: TGTGCCAGCAGCTTTCTTCAGGGATCACCCCTCCACTTT.

V is TRBV28 and J is TRBJ1-2; D ambiguous. This CDR3 is built from 11 residues. The V gene's germline CDR1 is MDHEN and CDR2 SYDVKM. Trimming removed 3 bases at V and 8 bases at J, with 7 bases between. In nucleotides, the CDR3 is TGTGCCAGCAGTTTCGTTGGCGGCTACACCTTC. Its protein is CASSFVGGYTF.

The rearrangement joins TRBV15 to TRBJ2-1; TRBD2 agrees at 11 bases. Germline CDR1 and CDR2: LNHNV and YYDKDF (reference sequence). This CDR3 spans 18 amino acids. V lost 0 bases and J lost 5; bases outside the gene matches: 9. The CDR3 nucleotides read TGTGCCACCAGCAGAGACAGACTAGCGGGGACTTTCCACAATGAGCAGTTCTTC. Its translation is CATSRDRLAGTFHNEQFF.

The J gene is TRBJ2-2, the V gene TRBV4-2; D may be TRBD2 (5 bases). This CDR3 is built from 17 residues. Trimming took 4 bases from V and 0 from J, leaving 15 bases between them. Germline V gene lookup returns CDR1 LGHNA and CDR2 YNFKEQ. CDR3 DNA sequence: TGTGCCAGCAGCCCAACCGGGGTAATCGCGAACACCGGGGAGCTGTTTTTT. Translated: CASSPTGVIANTGELFF.

V gene TRBV5-1 combines with J gene TRBJ2-1; 8 positions match TRBD2. V shed 0 bases, J shed 4 bases, and the junction held 3 bases outside the gene matches. Germline V gives CDR1 SGHRS, CDR2 YFSETQ. The CDR3 spans 15 residues. The CDR3: CASSLELADYNEQFF. As DNA, the CDR3 is TGCGCCAGCAGCTTGGAACTAGCGGATTACAATGAGCAGTTCTTC.

The J gene is TRBJ2-1, the V gene TRBV10-1; 10 bases align to TRBD2. The germline gives CDR1 WNHNN, CDR2 SYGVQD (reference sequence). V lost 0 bases and J lost 6; bases outside the gene matches: 5. The CDR3 spans 16 residues. This CDR3 reads CASSESSGGAGNEQFF. The CDR3 bases are TGCGCCAGCAGTGAGTCCAGCGGGGGGGCAGGCAATGAGCAGTTCTTC.

This clone has only one observation. V is TRBV19 and J is TRBJ2-2; perhaps TRBD2 as D (6 bases). Trimming cost V 6 bases and J 7 bases, with 6 bases left between them. Germline V gene lookup returns CDR1 LNHDA and CDR2 SQIVND (reference sequence). The CDR3 is 11 amino acids. The CDR3 loop is CASSGGGELFF. The CDR3 nucleotides are TGTGCCAGTAGCGGGGGCGGGGAGCTGTTTTTT.

This rearrangement joins TRBV7-6 to TRBJ2-1, with 9 bases that match TRBD2. CDR1 SGHVS and CDR2 FNYEAQ come from the germline V gene. This CDR3 is 15 amino acids long. With 4 bases clipped from V and 2 bases from J, the junction kept 3 bases outside the gene matches. The CDR3 DNA reads TGTGCCAGCAGCTCGGGACTAGCCGCCTACAATGAGCAGTTCTTC. Its protein is CASSSGLAAYNEQFF.

V and J are TRBV7-8 and TRBJ1-1; D is unclear. The CDR3 is 14 residues long. Per the germline V gene, CDR1 is SGHVS and CDR2 is FQNEAQ. The ends were cut back, 1 base at V and 12 bases at J, with 18 bases in the middle. CDR3 bases: TGTGCCAGCAGCTTAGGTGAGAAGCCTTTAGGGACTTTCTTT. It encodes CASSLGEKPLGTFF.